These 31 T cell receptor beta chains were all obtained from the same sample, sequenced in a study of a mutant IDH1 vaccine in newly diagnosed glioma (dated by TCRdb to the early 2020s). Libraries were built with the immunoSEQ multiplex PCR assay. Not all clones reach the TCRdb copy of this immuneACCESS table, which keeps in-frame sequences only. Checked studies attribute under half of the gap to unresolved V genes and leave the rest unexplained. Recorded for this sample are approximately 54,000 clones; around 80% of them occurred a single time. Nearly 20% of the sample rests with the top ten. The time point label on this specimen signifies: baseline, week 1 (first vaccination visit). According to the study, the label for this sample's treatment or condition signals: pre-vaccination baseline after standard-of-care therapy. The specimen was PBMCs, collected from a glioma patient treated with radiotherapy, temozolomide or both. These receptors all stem from a man younger than 35 with glioma.

The V gene is TRBV7-9, the J gene TRBJ1-1; D is perhaps TRBD1 (6 bases). This CDR3 has 14 residues. Germline values: CDR1 SEHNR, CDR2 FQNEAQ (reference sequence). Trimming pared 6 bases from V and 4 bases from J, leaving 15 bases between. The CDR3, as DNA: TGTGCCAGCAGTACCATGGCAGGGGCCACTGAAGCTTTCTTT. As protein: CASSTMAGATEAFF.

The chain employs TRBV6-6 and TRBJ2-5, with D possibly called TRBD1 or TRBD2 (5 bases each). This CDR3 has 12 amino acids. The ends were cut back, 7 bases at V and 5 bases at J, with 11 bases in the middle. The germline gives CDR1 MNHNY, CDR2 SVGAGI (reference sequence). CDR3 in DNA: TGTGCCAGCACAGTTGAGGGGGAGACCCAGTACTTC. Residues: CASTVEGETQYF.

V is TRBV25-1 and J is TRBJ2-3; D could derive from TRBD1 or TRBD2 (5 bases each). Per the germline V gene, CDR1 is MGHDK and CDR2 is SYGVNS. The CDR3 has 11 amino acids. The V end lost 4 bases, the J end lost 6 bases, and 5 bases lay between the germline ends. CDR3: CASSGGDTQYF. The CDR3 DNA sequence: TGTGCCAGCAGTGGGGGGGATACGCAGTATTTT.

This chain uses TRBV5-5 with TRBJ1-6, with no clear D. Trimming shortened V by 0 bases and J by 8 bases, and 12 bases separated the two germline ends. Germline-derived CDR1 and CDR2 are SGHKS and YYEKEE (reference sequence). The CDR3 loop spans 15 amino acids. CDR3: CASSLVGRSDSPLHF. CDR3 nucleotides: TGTGCCAGCAGCTTGGTTGGACGATCGGATTCACCCCTCCACTTT. Drawing the rest from reference TRBV5-5 and TRBJ1-6, the complete variable domain is DAGVTQSPTHLIKTRGQQVTLRCSPISGHKSVSWYQQVLGQGPQFIFQYYEKEERGRGNFPDRFSARQFPNYSSELNVNALLLGDSALYLCASSLVGRSDSPLHFGNGTRLTVT.

The chain employs TRBV5-1 and TRBJ1-2; 7 nucleotides agree with TRBD1. Trimming cost V 3 bases and J 4 bases; bases outside gene matches: 6. This CDR3 spans 14 amino acids. Germline CDR1 reads SGHRS; CDR2 reads YFSETQ. The CDR3 sequence is CASSSGGTAYGYTF. CDR3 nucleotide sequence: TGCGCCAGCAGCTCCGGGGGGACAGCCTATGGCTACACCTTC.

This chain uses TRBV18 with TRBJ1-1; 8 positions match TRBD1. Per germline, CDR1 KGHSH and CDR2 LQKENI. The length of the CDR3 is 13 residues. V trimming: 6 bases; J trimming: 7 bases; junction bases outside the gene matches: 7. CDR3: CASSPDRGDEAFF. The CDR3, as DNA: TGTGCCAGCTCCCCTGACAGGGGAGATGAAGCTTTCTTT.

The chain combines TRBV29-1 with TRBJ1-4; D is perhaps TRBD1 (5 bases). There are 16 residues in the CDR3. Germline assignment: CDR1 SQVTM and CDR2 ANQGSEA. Here the CDR3 reads CIEYMGLGVTNEKLFF. Written as DNA, the CDR3 is TGCATCGAGTACATGGGACTTGGGGTTACTAATGAAAAACTGTTTTTT.

The chain uses TRBV13 and TRBJ1-1; D gene ambiguous. CDR1 and CDR2 (germline): PRHDT, FYEKMQ (reference sequence). The CDR3 has 13 amino acids. The ends were cut back, 4 bases at V and 1 base at J, with 7 bases in the middle. This chain's CDR3 is CASSYGRNTEAFF. Here the CDR3 DNA reads TGTGCCAGCAGCTATGGCCGGAACACTGAAGCTTTCTTT.

CDR3 DNA sequence: TGTGCCAGCAGCTTGGGTTTCTACGAGCAGTACTTC. This sequence encodes CASSLGFYEQYF. The chain is built from TRBV5-6 and TRBJ2-7; D remains ambiguous. The germline CDR1 and CDR2 sequences are SGHDT and YYEEEE. The CDR3 length is 12 residues. Deletions cut 0 bases from V and 3 bases from J, with 4 bases between. The full variable domain, its missing parts supplied by reference TRBV5-6 and TRBJ2-7, is DAGVTQSPTHLIKTRGQQVTLRCSPKSGHDTVSWYQQALGQGPQFIFQYYEEEERQRGNFPDRFSGHQFPNYSSELNVNALLLGDSALYLCASSLGFYEQYFGPGTRLTVT.

The gene calls are TRBV30 and TRBJ1-4; D uncertain. The ends were cut back, 5 bases at V and 3 bases at J, with 10 bases in the middle. Germline-derived CDR1 and CDR2 are GTSNPN and SVGIG (reference sequence). The CDR3 has 13 residues. The CDR3 DNA reads TGTGCCTGGTGGGCTATTGCTAATGAAAAACTGTTTTTT. Residues: CAWWAIANEKLFF. The whole variable domain, filled in from reference TRBV30 and TRBJ1-4, reads SQTIHQWPATLVQPVGSPLSLECTVEGTSNPNLYWYRQAAGRGLQLLFYSVGIGQISSEVPQNLSASRPQDRQFILSSKKLLLSDSGFYLCAWWAIANEKLFFGSGTQLSVL.

The sample holds one count of this clone. The chain couples TRBV27 to TRBJ2-7; D possibly corresponds to TRBD1 (5 bases). CDR1 MNHEY and CDR2 SMNVEV come from the germline V gene (reference sequence). The CDR3 spans 15 residues. Trimming left V 6 bases short and J 3 bases short, with 18 bases between. The CDR3 here is CASRDQGLHFYEQYF. CDR3 in DNA: TGTGCCAGCAGGGACCAGGGTCTCCACTTCTACGAGCAGTACTTC.

The chain joins TRBV2 to TRBJ2-7; 9 bases are shared with TRBD1. The J segment lost 3 bases and the V segment lost 6 bases, leaving 6 bases of the junction unmatched. Germline-derived CDR1 and CDR2 are SNHLY and FYNNEI. This CDR3 has 14 residues. This CDR3 is CASSGTGLNYEQYF. In DNA form, the CDR3 reads TGTGCCAGCAGCGGGACAGGGCTAAACTACGAGCAGTACTTC.

The V gene is TRBV7-6, the J gene TRBJ2-7; D ambiguous. Looked up from germline, CDR1 is SGHVS and CDR2 is FNYEAQ. Trimming pared 4 bases from V and 2 bases from J, leaving 12 bases between. This CDR3 has 14 amino acids. As DNA, the CDR3 is TGTGCCAGCAGCTACGACACCGGCCCCTACGAGCAGTACTTC. It codes for CASSYDTGPYEQYF.

This clone has just a few counts. The chain couples TRBV30 to TRBJ1-5, with a weak D call TRBD1 (5 bases). V lost 1 base, J lost 4 bases, and 14 bases lay in between. Germline CDR1 GTSNPN, CDR2 SVGIG (reference sequence). The length of the CDR3 is 15 residues. DNA of the CDR3: TGTGCCTGGAGTGCGGGGGGAACTTTAAATCAGCCCCAGCATTTT. Translated, it gives CAWSAGGTLNQPQHF.

V and J are TRBV7-9 and TRBJ2-3; no clear D. Trimming took 1 base from V and 7 from J, leaving 9 bases between them. CDR3 length: 13 residues. Looked up from germline, CDR1 is SEHNR and CDR2 is FQNEAQ (reference sequence). The CDR3 nucleotides read TGTGCCAGCAGCTTAGTGGATTATCATACGCAGTATTTT. Its protein is CASSLVDYHTQYF. The full variable domain, rest sourced from reference TRBV7-9 and TRBJ2-3, is DTGVSQNPRHKITKRGQNVTFRCDPISEHNRLYWYRQTLGQGPEFLTYFQNEAQLEKSRLLSDRFSAERPKGSFSTLEIQRTEQGDSAMYLCASSLVDYHTQYFGPGTRLTVL.

This clone was found a few times. This chain joins TRBV5-1 and TRBJ2-1; no firm D call. This CDR3 contains 15 residues. Germline V gene data show CDR1 as SGHRS and CDR2 as YFSETQ. Trimming stripped 0 bases from V and 5 bases from J, with 12 bases between. The CDR3 DNA is TGCGCCAGCAGCTTGGTCGTCGGTTCCGACAATGAGCAGTTCTTC. Protein sequence: CASSLVVGSDNEQFF.

This clone was detected ten times or more. Additional DNA sequences in this sample encode the identical CDR3. The chain recombines TRBV4-1 with TRBJ2-5, with a possible D match to TRBD2 (6 bases). This CDR3 comprises 15 residues. CDR1 MGHRA and CDR2 YSYEKL come from the germline V gene. V was clipped by 0 bases and J by 1 base, with 9 bases between them. The CDR3 bases are TGCGCCAGCAGCCAAGATCCCGGGGGCCAAGAGACCCAGTACTTC. This translates into CASSQDPGGQETQYF.

The CDR3 DNA follows: TGTGCCAGCAGCCCGGGGACAAACACTGAAGCTTTCTTT. This codes for CASSPGTNTEAFF. V and J are TRBV5-6 and TRBJ1-1; D perhaps matches TRBD1 (6 bases). This CDR3 has 13 residues. Trimming left V 4 bases short and J 2 bases short, with 9 bases between. Germline V gives CDR1 SGHDT, CDR2 YYEEEE.

For the CDR3, the DNA is TGTGCCACTGGTTTAGGGGCGGGGGCCTACAATGAGCAGTTCTTC. This gives the protein CATGLGAGAYNEQFF. The V gene is TRBV6-1, the J gene TRBJ2-1; 7 bases match TRBD2. Germline CDR1 MNHNS, CDR2 SASEGT. Germline trimming cut 10 bases from V and 2 bases from J; bases unmatched to any gene: 11. The CDR3 has 15 amino acids.

The chain uses TRBV2 and TRBJ2-7; D is ambiguous. The germline V and J ends were trimmed by 4 bases and 3 bases, with 7 bases remaining between them. The CDR3 totals 12 residues. Looked up from germline, CDR1 is SNHLY and CDR2 is FYNNEI. CDR3: CASSVNSYEQYF. The CDR3 nucleotides are TGTGCCAGCAGTGTGAACAGCTACGAGCAGTACTTC.

This chain links TRBV7-9 with TRBJ1-2, with D perhaps matching TRBD1 (5 bases). The V gene lost 1 base and the J gene lost 0 bases, with 12 bases spanning the gap. This CDR3 region has 16 residues. Germline CDR1 is SEHNR and CDR2 is FQNEAQ (reference sequence). The CDR3 DNA is TGTGCCAGCAGCTTAGAATTGACAGAAGCTAACTATGGCTACACCTTC. Its protein is CASSLELTEANYGYTF. The complete variable domain, with remaining parts taken from reference TRBV7-9 and TRBJ1-2, reads DTGVSQNPRHKITKRGQNVTFRCDPISEHNRLYWYRQTLGQGPEFLTYFQNEAQLEKSRLLSDRFSAERPKGSFSTLEIQRTEQGDSAMYLCASSLELTEANYGYTFGSGTRLTVV.

The CDR3 DNA is TGCGCCAGCAGTGAACAGGGAGATCAGCCCCAGCATTTT. Its protein product is CASSEQGDQPQHF. The chain couples TRBV10-1 to TRBJ1-5; tentatively, D is TRBD1 (6 bases). Germline CDR1 WNHNN, CDR2 SYGVQD (reference sequence). The CDR3 covers 13 residues. The germline V and J ends were trimmed by 3 bases and 5 bases, with 8 bases remaining between them.

The chain combines TRBV4-2 with TRBJ2-7; possibly TRBD2 for D (6 bases). Trimming stripped 4 bases from V and 2 bases from J, with 15 bases between. CDR3 length: 15 residues. Germline CDR1 is LGHNA and CDR2 is YNFKEQ. The CDR3 nucleotides read TGTGCCAGCAGCCCCTTGACGGGAGTAACCTACGAGCAGTACTTC. It yields the protein CASSPLTGVTYEQYF.

The J gene is TRBJ1-2, the V gene TRBV27; weak D call: TRBD1 (6 bases). Trimming stripped 5 bases from V and 7 bases from J, with 14 bases between. Looked up from germline, CDR1 is MNHEY and CDR2 is SMNVEV (reference sequence). This CDR3 comprises 13 residues. CDR3 DNA sequence: TGTGCCAGCAGTGGTCGGCTGGGGGCTGGCTACACCTTC. The encoded protein is CASSGRLGAGYTF.

This chain links TRBV9 with TRBJ1-2, with a possible D match to TRBD1 (5 bases). The V gene's germline CDR1 is SGDLS and CDR2 YYNGEE. This CDR3 has 13 amino acids. Trimming took off 3 bases at V and 8 bases at J, with 14 bases between the two ends. The CDR3 sequence: CASSATAEGGYTF. The CDR3 DNA reads as TGTGCCAGCAGCGCCACCGCAGAGGGGGGCTACACCTTC.

The chain has TRBV2 and TRBJ1-5, with a tentative D call TRBD1 (5 bases). CDR1 is SNHLY, CDR2 FYNNEI, per germline. CDR3 size: 15 residues. Trimming stripped 3 bases from V and 0 bases from J, with 9 bases between. CDR3 amino acids: CASSEGGVSNQPQHF. DNA of the CDR3: TGTGCCAGCAGTGAGGGGGGGGTTAGCAATCAGCCCCAGCATTTT.

The chain couples TRBV18 to TRBJ1-1; D is uncertain. The CDR3 is made up of 13 amino acids. The V end was cut by 3 bases, the J end by 4 bases, with 9 bases between. CDR1 is KGHSH and CDR2 is LQKENI in the germline V gene. The chain's CDR3 is CASSPVEATEAFF. CDR3 bases: TGTGCCAGCTCACCGGTAGAAGCCACTGAAGCTTTCTTT.

This chain joins TRBV4-1 and TRBJ1-6; D is unclear. V was cut by 4 bases and J by 4 bases, with 26 bases left in between. The CDR3 totals 20 residues. Germline values: CDR1 MGHRA, CDR2 YSYEKL. The CDR3 protein is CASSLGERTIRGRYNSPLHF. CDR3 nucleotides: TGCGCCAGCAGCCTCGGGGAGAGGACGATTAGAGGGAGGTATAATTCACCCCTCCACTTT.

V usage is TRBV2 and J usage is TRBJ1-3; D ambiguous. Germline V gene data show CDR1 as SNHLY and CDR2 as FYNNEI. The CDR3 is 14 residues long. V dropped 5 bases and J dropped 4 bases, with 12 bases sitting between them. The CDR3 here is CASSPEVRGNTIYF. CDR3 coding DNA: TGTGCCAGCAGTCCGGAAGTTAGGGGAAACACCATATATTTT. Supplemented by reference TRBV2 and TRBJ1-3, the full variable domain reads EPEVTQTPSHQVTQMGQEVILRCVPISNHLYFYWYRQILGQKVEFLVSFYNNEISEKSEIFDDQFSVERPDGSNFTLKIRSTKLEDSAMYFCASSPEVRGNTIYFGEGSWLTVV.

Only one count was recorded for this clone. DNA for the CDR3: TGTGCCAGCAGCCTCCGGGACGGCGCCTATGGCTACACCTTC. As protein: CASSLRDGAYGYTF. The chain carries TRBV6-5 and TRBJ1-2; the D gene is possibly TRBD1 (5 bases). From germline, CDR1 is MNHEY and CDR2 SVGAGI. The V end lost 6 bases, the J end lost 4 bases, and 15 bases lay between the germline ends. The length of the CDR3 is 14 residues.

This clone appeared once. J is TRBJ2-7 and V is TRBV6-5; D unclear. The CDR3 runs to 13 residues. Germline CDR1 and CDR2: MNHEY and SVGAGI. Trimming cost V 4 bases and J 0 bases, with 7 bases left between them. CDR3 amino acids: CASSLGSSYEQYF. The CDR3 DNA is TGTGCCAGCAGTTTGGGCAGCTCCTACGAGCAGTACTTC.